These 9 T cell receptor beta chains share one sample of origin, sequenced in a study of T-cell memory formation after mild COVID-19. Each CDR3 protein is one row after TCRdb ran MiXCR on the 5' RACE reads. The sample contains roughly 370,000 distinct CDR3 sequences, approximately 15% of which appear only once. Sequencing was done on a sample of PBMCs or a T cell subset sorted from them (not recorded which). The receptors were gathered from a man between 18 and 29 years old who had mild COVID-19 (a few samples of this study predate the infection). Cell type and time point are not known.

This clonotype occurred many times. The gene calls are TRBV7-2 and TRBJ2-3, with 7 bases that match TRBD1. This CDR3 has 14 amino acids. Germline V gene data show CDR1 as SGHTA and CDR2 as FQGNSA. J lost 4 bases, V lost 1 base, and 2 bases had no gene match. In DNA form, the CDR3 reads TGTGCCAGCAGCTTAGTAACAGGGGCAGATACGCAGTATTTT. This codes for CASSLVTGADTQYF.

This clonotype was seen a handful of times. J is TRBJ2-2 and V is TRBV5-1; 7 nucleotides align to TRBD2. V trimming: 3 bases; J trimming: 0 bases; junction bases outside the gene matches: 2. This CDR3 has 15 amino acids. CDR1 and CDR2 from the germline V gene are SGHRS and YFSETQ. The CDR3 nucleotides read TGCGCCAGCAGCTACAGCGGGGCGAACACCGGGGAGCTGTTTTTT. Its protein product is CASSYSGANTGELFF.

The sample holds a few counts of this clonotype. The CDR3 protein is CASSPETGFSPLHF. The CDR3 nucleotides read TGTGCCAGCTCACCTGAGACAGGTTTTTCACCCCTCCACTTT. The chain combines TRBV18 with TRBJ1-6, with D maybe TRBD1 (6 bases). This CDR3 contains 14 residues. With 3 bases removed from V and 9 bases from J, the gap between germline ends came to 12 bases. CDR1 KGHSH and CDR2 LQKENI come from the germline V gene.

The chain employs TRBV12-3 or TRBV12-4 and TRBJ1-2; tentatively, D is TRBD1 (5 bases). This CDR3 comprises 14 residues. The V end lost 6 bases, the J end lost 4 bases, and 15 bases lay between the germline ends. The DNA for the CDR3 is TGTGCCAGCAGCCGGGGACCTCGCCTCTATGGCTACACCTTC. It specifies CASSRGPRLYGYTF.

The genes are TRBV4-1 and TRBJ1-1; 9 bases map to TRBD1. The CDR3 spans 16 residues. Unmatched junction bases numbered 10, after V lost 7 bases and J lost 1 base. CDR1 is MGHRA, CDR2 YSYEKL, per germline. This chain's CDR3 is CASTQRQGVANTEAFF. The CDR3, as DNA: TGCGCCAGCACCCAGCGACAGGGGGTGGCGAACACTGAAGCTTTCTTT.

This clonotype came up many times. The chain combines TRBV5-1 with TRBJ2-7; a possible D gene is TRBD1 (5 bases). V was pared by 1 base and J by 3 bases, with 17 bases between. The CDR3 covers 16 residues. The germline V gene encodes CDR1 SGHRS and CDR2 YFSETQ. The CDR3: CASSLIGQVGFYEQYV. CDR3 DNA sequence: TGCGCCAGCAGCTTGATCGGACAAGTGGGTTTCTACGAGCAGTACGTC.

This clonotype was picked up a small number of times. The chain uses TRBV4-2 and TRBJ2-3; D is uncertain. V lost 2 bases and J lost 0, with 15 bases in between. Germline-derived CDR1 and CDR2 are LGHNA and YNFKEQ. The CDR3 sequence is 17 residues long. The DNA of the CDR3 is TGTGCCAGCAGCCAACTCTCCCCGGCTTCTAGCACAGATACGCAGTATTTT. It specifies CASSQLSPASSTDTQYF.

This clonotype was counted a few times. The chain links TRBV20-1 to TRBJ2-7, with D perhaps assigned TRBD1 or TRBD2 (6 bases each). CDR1 is DFQATT and CDR2 is SNEGSKA in the germline V gene (reference sequence). This CDR3 region has 14 residues. Trimming cost V 1 base and J 5 bases, with 15 bases left between them. The CDR3 spells CSARGGARWNEQYF. In DNA, the CDR3 is TGCAGTGCTAGAGGGGGGGCCCGGTGGAACGAGCAGTACTTC.

This clonotype has only a few counts. The CDR3 protein is CASSDSIAGSGTDTQYF. The CDR3, as DNA: TGTGCCAGCAGTGACTCCATAGCGGGGTCTGGCACAGATACGCAGTATTTT. This chain uses TRBV6-4 with TRBJ2-3; 8 nucleotides line up with TRBD2. The CDR3 extends over 17 amino acids. Germline V gene sequence: CDR1 MRHNA, CDR2 SNTAGT. Unmatched junction bases numbered 6, after V lost 0 bases and J lost 1 base.